These 11 T cell receptor beta chains came from one sample sequenced in a study of cytomegalovirus exposure and HLA in healthy donors. PCR involved 60 Vbeta and 13 Jbeta primers. The assay was immunoSEQ multiplex PCR, and TCRdb's table has in-frame clones only and misses some. The sample consists of about 140,000 clones, 79% of them appearing once. The source material was PBMCs. All receptors derive from a man younger than 35 in good health and CMV-seronegative.

The chain joins TRBV7-9 to TRBJ1-4; perhaps TRBD1 as D (5 bases). The V gene lost 6 bases and the J gene lost 5 bases, with 13 bases spanning the gap. Germline CDR1 and CDR2: SEHNR and FQNEAQ (reference sequence). The CDR3 sequence is 14 residues long. The CDR3 sequence is CASSPSRTNEKLFF. The DNA for the CDR3 is TGTGCCAGCAGTCCCAGCAGGACAAATGAAAAACTGTTTTTT. The full variable domain, with the rest looked up from reference TRBV7-9 and TRBJ1-4, is DTGVSQNPRHKITKRGQNVTFRCDPISEHNRLYWYRQTLGQGPEFLTYFQNEAQLEKSRLLSDRFSAERPKGSFSTLEIQRTEQGDSAMYLCASSPSRTNEKLFFGSGTQLSVL.

The gene calls are TRBV7-9 and TRBJ1-1; TRBD1 aligns across 8 bases. The V gene end was trimmed by 2 bases and the J gene end by 7 bases; junction bases not matched to a gene: 12. Germline loops: CDR1 SEHNR, CDR2 FQNEAQ (reference sequence). The length of the CDR3 is 16 residues. The CDR3: CASSLKGGRGRSEAFF. The DNA of the CDR3 is TGTGCCAGCAGCTTAAAGGGGGGCAGGGGGCGGAGTGAAGCTTTCTTT. Combining the CDR3 with reference TRBV7-9 and TRBJ1-1 gives the whole variable domain DTGVSQNPRHKITKRGQNVTFRCDPISEHNRLYWYRQTLGQGPEFLTYFQNEAQLEKSRLLSDRFSAERPKGSFSTLEIQRTEQGDSAMYLCASSLKGGRGRSEAFFGQGTRLTVV.

This clone was counted between two and nine times. This CDR3 is CASSFLHSLNSGNTIYF. As DNA, the CDR3 is TGTGCCAGCAGCTTCTTGCACAGCCTGAACTCTGGAAACACCATATATTTT. This chain uses TRBV7-9 with TRBJ1-3; D ambiguous. CDR1 is SEHNR and CDR2 is FQNEAQ in the germline V gene (reference sequence). The V end lost 3 bases, the J end lost 0 bases, and 15 bases lay between the germline ends. The CDR3 length is 17 residues.

This rearrangement joins TRBV23-1 to TRBJ1-1; D is unclear. TRBV23-1 carries the ORF label, with uncertain function. Trimming left V 9 bases short and J 1 base short, with 9 bases between. The CDR3 contains 12 residues. The CDR3 region has the DNA TGCGCCAGTCGCTTTAGGAACACTGAAGCTTTCTTT. This translates into CASRFRNTEAFF.

V is TRBV27 and J is TRBJ2-1, with D tentatively TRBD2 (6 bases). The CDR3 spans 13 residues. Trimming removed 6 bases at V and 14 bases at J, with 20 bases between. CDR1 is MNHEY, CDR2 SMNVEV, per germline (reference sequence). The CDR3 protein is CASRTVRARGEFF. The CDR3 bases are TGTGCCAGCAGAACCGTCAGGGCCCGCGGGGAGTTCTTC.

V and J are TRBV5-6 and TRBJ2-3; a weak D match, TRBD1 (5 bases). V gave up 6 bases and J gave up 1 base, with 12 bases separating them. Germline V gene lookup returns CDR1 SGHDT and CDR2 YYEEEE. The CDR3 is 14 residues long. CDR3 sequence reads: CASTRESGTDTQYF. The CDR3 nucleotides are TGTGCCAGCACCAGGGAATCCGGCACAGATACGCAGTATTTT.

The V gene is TRBV29-1, the J gene TRBJ2-3; 10 positions match TRBD2. Germline V gives CDR1 SQVTM, CDR2 ANQGSEA. The V segment lost 5 bases and the J segment 1 base; nucleotides outside the gene matches: 6. The CDR3 totals 15 residues. This chain's CDR3 is CSVSVAGGRTDTQYF. DNA for the CDR3: TGCAGCGTTAGCGTAGCGGGGGGACGCACAGATACGCAGTATTTT.

A note on this clone: This sample includes further DNA sequences coding for the same CDR3. This chain connects TRBV27 to TRBJ1-2, with D possibly being TRBD1 (5 bases). In germline, CDR1 is MNHEY, CDR2 SMNVEV (reference sequence). V was shortened by 0 bases and J by 6 bases, with 8 bases between the two germline ends. There are 13 residues in the CDR3. The CDR3 loop is CASSLSRGNGYTF. The CDR3 DNA follows: TGTGCCAGCAGTTTATCTCGGGGGAATGGCTACACCTTC.

This rearrangement joins TRBV23-1 to TRBJ1-2; D remains ambiguous. TRBV23-1 counts as an open reading frame of uncertain function. Trimming stripped 0 bases from V and 6 bases from J, with 8 bases between. The CDR3 extends over 13 amino acids. CDR3 region: CASSQSFLDGYTF. Written as DNA, the CDR3 is TGCGCCAGCAGTCAATCGTTCCTCGATGGCTACACCTTC.

The table lists this clone with a few counts. The V gene is TRBV5-1, the J gene TRBJ2-3; 8 nucleotides align to TRBD2. CDR1 is SGHRS, CDR2 YFSETQ, per germline. This CDR3 is 16 amino acids long. With 0 bases clipped from V and 3 bases from J, the junction kept 6 bases outside the gene matches. This CDR3 reads CASSLEPGLGTDTQYF. CDR3 bases: TGCGCCAGCAGCTTGGAACCGGGACTAGGGACAGATACGCAGTATTTT.

The V call is TRBV11-2, the J call TRBJ1-3; 8 positions agree with TRBD1. V was pared by 4 bases and J by 2 bases, with 4 bases of the junction left unmatched. CDR3 length equals 15 residues. Germline V gene data show CDR1 as SGHAT and CDR2 as FQNNGV. CDR3 nucleotide sequence: TGTGCCAGCAGCTCGCTACAGGGGGCTGGAAACACCATATATTTT. The encoded protein is CASSSLQGAGNTIYF.